The 16 T cell receptor beta chains below come from one sample, sequenced in a study of response to subunit inactivated influenza vaccine. One entry per CDR3 protein results from TCRdb running MiXCR on the RT-PCR reads. The sample yields about 180,000 distinct CDR3 sequences, about 10% seen once. Sequencing was performed on non-naive T cells sorted from PBMCs, taken on the day of vaccination. These receptors all come from a man aged 45-60 years who received an inactivated influenza vaccine.

This clonotype has only a few counts. The J gene is TRBJ2-7, the V gene TRBV28; a weak D match, TRBD2 (7 bases). The CDR3 covers 15 residues. CDR1 is MDHEN and CDR2 is SYDVKM in the germline V gene. Trimming removed 5 bases at V and 3 bases at J, with 17 bases between. For the CDR3, the DNA is TGTGCCAGCAGTCCCACGGATAGGGGGGGCTACGAGCAGTACTTC. The encoded protein is CASSPTDRGGYEQYF.

This clonotype was seen just once. V usage is TRBV15 and J usage is TRBJ2-7; the D gene is possibly TRBD2 (5 bases). Germline CDR1 and CDR2: LNHNV and YYDKDF (reference sequence). V lost 1 base to trimming and J lost 6 bases, with 7 bases between them. The CDR3 spans 12 residues. Here the CDR3 reads CATSRATSEQYF. As DNA, the CDR3 is TGTGCCACCAGCAGAGCTACTAGCGAGCAGTACTTC.

This clonotype occurred a few times. Here the CDR3 DNA reads TGTGCCAGCCGCCCGGTGGGACAGGGGGCGAGTGGGGCCAACGTCCTGACTTTC. Amino acid sequence: CASRPVGQGASGANVLTF. The gene calls are TRBV12-3 or TRBV12-4 and TRBJ2-6; TRBD1 matches at 12 bases. Unmatched junction bases numbered 11, after V lost 8 bases and J lost 3 bases. The CDR3 totals 18 residues.

Only a few counts were recorded for this clonotype. The rearrangement uses TRBV5-6 and TRBJ1-4; tentative D call: TRBD1 (5 bases). Germline V gives CDR1 SGHDT, CDR2 YYEEEE. The germline V and J ends were trimmed by 0 bases and 14 bases, with 14 bases remaining between them. CDR3 length: 13 residues. CDR3 sequence (DNA): TGTGCCAGCAGCTTGGCCCTCGAAGGGGACCTGTTTTTT. Translating it yields CASSLALEGDLFF. The variable domain in full, with the rest retrieved from reference TRBV5-6 and TRBJ1-4, is DAGVTQSPTHLIKTRGQQVTLRCSPKSGHDTVSWYQQALGQGPQFIFQYYEEEERQRGNFPDRFSGHQFPNYSSELNVNALLLGDSALYLCASSLALEGDLFFGSGTQLSVL.

This clonotype has a count of ten or more. The rearrangement uses TRBV7-2 and TRBJ2-7; the match to TRBD2 covers 14 bases. Germline-derived CDR1 and CDR2 are SGHTA and FQGNSA. The V gene end was trimmed by 4 bases and the J gene end by 4 bases; junction bases not matched to a gene: 3. The CDR3 contains 15 residues. The chain's CDR3 is CASSWTSGGQYEQYF. The DNA for the CDR3 is TGTGCCAGCAGCTGGACTAGCGGGGGGCAATACGAGCAGTACTTC.

The chain has TRBV10-3 and TRBJ1-2; 9 bases align to TRBD1. CDR1 and CDR2 from the germline V gene are ENHRY and SYGVKD. The CDR3 loop spans 13 amino acids. V was clipped by 9 bases and J by 4 bases; unmatched bases: 6. The CDR3 loop is CAITGGAGYGYTF. The CDR3 DNA reads TGTGCCATAACAGGGGGCGCGGGCTATGGCTACACCTTC.

This clonotype was observed a few times. V and J are TRBV4-2 and TRBJ1-5; weak D call: TRBD1 (5 bases). Germline CDR1 and CDR2: LGHNA and YNFKEQ. The CDR3 extends over 17 amino acids. Trimming took off 0 bases at V and 7 bases at J, with 19 bases between the two ends. The CDR3: CASSQDQVKGRGQPQHF. The CDR3 DNA sequence: TGTGCCAGCAGCCAAGATCAGGTGAAGGGGCGGGGGCAGCCCCAGCATTTT.

This clonotype was counted a few times. The chain is built from TRBV4-1 and TRBJ1-1; perhaps TRBD1 as D (5 bases). Germline CDR1 MGHRA, CDR2 YSYEKL. V was pared by 4 bases and J by 5 bases, with 17 bases between. The CDR3 covers 15 residues. The CDR3 here is CASSPSGGVWTEAFF. The DNA of the CDR3 is TGCGCCAGCAGCCCTTCCGGGGGGGTTTGGACTGAAGCTTTCTTT.

The chain has TRBV12-3 or TRBV12-4 and TRBJ2-1, with a tentative D call TRBD2 (5 bases). The CDR3 totals 15 residues. The germline V and J ends were trimmed by 1 base and 6 bases, with 13 bases remaining between them. The CDR3 coding sequence is TGTGCCAGCAGTTTAGGAGCGGCACGGAGCAATGAGCAGTTCTTC. Translation gives CASSLGAARSNEQFF.

The sample holds a few counts of this clonotype. J is TRBJ2-5 and V is TRBV20-1; no clear D gene. CDR3 length: 12 amino acids. V lost 2 bases to trimming and J lost 5 bases, with 9 bases between them. Germline CDR1 DFQATT, CDR2 SNEGSKA (reference sequence). CDR3 DNA sequence: TGCAGTGCTAGATTGACGACGGAGACCCAGTACTTC. Encoded protein: CSARLTTETQYF.

As for this clonotype: A much larger clonotype is one base distant, so this may be a read error. This chain joins TRBV4-2 and TRBJ2-2, with D possibly TRBD2 on 5 matching bases. This CDR3 spans 15 amino acids. Trimming took 5 bases from V and 0 from J, leaving 10 bases between them. Germline V lookup: CDR1 LGHNA, CDR2 YNFKEQ. The CDR3 DNA reads TGTGCCAGCAGCGGAGCGGAAACGAACACCGGGGAGCTGTTTTTT. Residues: CASSGAETNTGELFF.

This clonotype has ten or more counts. This chain joins TRBV10-3 and TRBJ2-2; D uncertain. CDR1 is ENHRY, CDR2 SYGVKD, per germline. The CDR3 has 15 amino acids. Trimming removed 7 bases from V and 5 bases from J, with 17 bases in between. In DNA, the CDR3 is TGTGCCATCAAAACCGCGGAAGGCGAGACCGGGGAGCTGTTTTTT. Its protein product is CAIKTAEGETGELFF.

This chain uses TRBV4-2 with TRBJ2-1; D unclear. The CDR3 runs 15 residues. Trimming left V 4 bases short and J 4 bases short, with 14 bases between. The germline V gene has CDR1 LGHNA and CDR2 YNFKEQ. CDR3 nucleotides: TGTGCCAGCAGCCCCGAGCAGGAGATTTACAATGAGCAGTTCTTC. Protein product: CASSPEQEIYNEQFF.

V is TRBV25-1 and J is TRBJ1-6; D may be TRBD1 (6 bases). Deletions cut 4 bases from V and 7 bases from J, with 8 bases between. Germline loops: CDR1 MGHDK, CDR2 SYGVNS. This CDR3 contains 13 residues. CDR3 region: CASSGDKNSPLHF. CDR3 bases: TGTGCCAGCAGTGGGGACAAGAATTCACCCCTCCACTTT.

This clonotype was counted only a few times. V and J are TRBV3-1 and TRBJ2-1, with D perhaps matching TRBD2 (5 bases). Germline V CDR1 and CDR2: LGHDT, YNNKEL (reference sequence). Trimming removed 0 bases at V and 3 bases at J, with 12 bases between. The CDR3 length is 16 residues. CDR3 amino acids: CASSQDRGWDYNEQFF. In DNA form, the CDR3 reads TGTGCCAGCAGCCAAGATCGGGGTTGGGACTACAATGAGCAGTTCTTC.

The rearrangement joins TRBV6-1 to TRBJ2-5; 7 bases align to TRBD2. The ends lost 6 bases at V and 6 bases at J; junction bases unmatched: 7. The CDR3 extends over 13 amino acids. Germline lookup yields CDR1 MNHNS and CDR2 SASEGT. This chain's CDR3 is CASSFGGGQTQYF. Here the CDR3 DNA reads TGTGCCAGCAGCTTCGGCGGGGGACAGACCCAGTACTTC.